The clone carrying this T cell receptor (beta chain) was counted only a few times. Its antigen is currently unknown. The data belong to a study of cytomegalovirus exposure and HLA in healthy donors. Study-wide results and limits: Later analysis demonstrated an association between a missense DCLRE1C variant and TCR beta V- and J-gene trimming. It was likely that a cluster of highly shared sequence variants was a sequencing artifact.

The PCR used 60 Vbeta and 13 Jbeta primers. Some clones are missing from TCRdb's copy, which holds only in-frame ones; the method was immunoSEQ multiplex PCR. The sample contains approximately 100,000 clones, roughly nine tenths of which appear only once. V was pared by 3 bases and J by 2 bases, with 10 bases between. The CDR3 sequence is 14 residues long. Per the germline V gene, CDR1 is MGHRA and CDR2 is YSYEKL. The V gene is TRBV4-1, the J gene TRBJ1-2; no clear D gene. Sequenced material: PBMCs. This sequence was found in a man under 40 in good health and CMV-seropositive. The DNA for the CDR3 is TGCGCCAGCAGCCATGGTACGGGGAACTATGGCTACACCTTC. Translating it yields CASSHGTGNYGYTF.